This T cell receptor (beta chain) was documented in a study of blood T cell repertoires in COVID-19. About the study: Collection of acute and convalescent COVID-19 samples took place in the United States, Italy and Spain.

The study drew participants aged 18 to 89 years from roughly 25 US areas. Allocation to cohorts depended on clinical history reported by the participants. Authors' data handling: Amplifying reference gene primers gave estimates of nucleated cell counts. Sequencing used immunoSEQ multiplex PCR; TCRdb keeps in-frame clones, though not all of them. V, J and clone size were drawn from that table, and D and trimming were deduced from the DNA. Altogether approximately 230,000 clones are present, approximately 90% being singletons, with the ten largest covering more than 5%. Sequencing was performed on PBMCs or T cells enriched from blood (not recorded which). This TCR was recovered from a woman aged 25 to 39 with acute COVID-19.

The CDR3 DNA follows: TGTGCCAGCAGTTTATCTCAGGGATCTGAAGCTTTCTTT. It encodes CASSLSQGSEAFF. The gene calls are TRBV27 and TRBJ1-1; possibly TRBD1 for D (5 bases). CDR3 length: 13 amino acids. Germline assignment: CDR1 MNHEY and CDR2 SMNVEV (reference sequence). Trimming left V 0 bases short and J 6 bases short, with 8 bases between.